What follows is one TCR beta chain and its context. These data belong to a study of blood T cell repertoires in COVID-19. Across the study: Acute and convalescent COVID-19 samples came from the United States, Italy and Spain. PBMCs, B-cell-depleted T cells, or T cells were the source of the cDNA or gDNA that made up the material.

CDR1 and CDR2 from the germline V gene are LNHNV and YYDKDF (reference sequence). The CDR3 length is 19 residues. V lost 0 bases and J lost 0; bases outside the gene matches: 8. Authors' data handling: Counts of nucleated cells, estimated from reference gene primer amplification, were obtained. Assay used: immunoSEQ multiplex PCR; TCRdb lists only in-frame clones, some missing. That table gives V, J and clone size, and the DNA gave D and trimming. The data contain approximately 38,000 clones, 75% to 90% of them singletons. The sequenced sample was peripheral blood. V is TRBV15 and J is TRBJ2-1, with 10 bases fitting TRBD1. The TCR comes from a man aged 25 to 45 with active or convalescent COVID-19. CDR3 loop: CATSRDFGTGDSSYNEQFF. The CDR3 nucleotides read TGTGCCACCAGCAGAGATTTTGGGACAGGGGACAGCTCCTACAATGAGCAGTTCTTC.